This T cell receptor (beta chain) was recovered during a study of shared T cell receptors in the human thymus. Here immunoSEQ multiplex PCR was the method, and the copy in TCRdb shows in-frame clones only, minus some. The sample carries some 700,000 clones, 88% recorded once. V dropped 5 bases and J dropped 2; count of bases not matched to a gene: 3. This CDR3 has 14 residues. Per the germline V gene, CDR1 is MNHEY and CDR2 is SMNVEV (reference sequence). The same data also went into a second study, on human thymus T cells. According to that study: Thymic and blood repertoires appeared to display a bias in their usage of V and J genes. Related research reported highly overlapping thymic repertoires among unrelated individuals.

The chain carries TRBV27 and TRBJ1-5; 7 bases match TRBD1. Sequenced material: thymocytes. The source of this sequence is a boy younger than two with a congenital heart defect. CDR3 in amino acids: CASSPGQGNQPQHF. The CDR3 DNA sequence: TGTGCCAGCAGTCCCGGACAGGGCAATCAGCCCCAGCATTTT.